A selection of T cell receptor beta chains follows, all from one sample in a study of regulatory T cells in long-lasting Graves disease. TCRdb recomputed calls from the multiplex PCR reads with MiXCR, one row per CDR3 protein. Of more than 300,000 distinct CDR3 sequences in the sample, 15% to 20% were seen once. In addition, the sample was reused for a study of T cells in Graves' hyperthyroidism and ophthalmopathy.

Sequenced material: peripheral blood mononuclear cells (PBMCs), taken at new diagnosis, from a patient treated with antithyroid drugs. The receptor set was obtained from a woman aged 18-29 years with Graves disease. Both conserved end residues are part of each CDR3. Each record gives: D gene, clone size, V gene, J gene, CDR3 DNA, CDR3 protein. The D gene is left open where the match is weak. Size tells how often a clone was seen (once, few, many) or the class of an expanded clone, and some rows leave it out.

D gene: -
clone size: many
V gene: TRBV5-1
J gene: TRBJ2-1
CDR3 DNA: TGCGCCAGCAGCTGGACCCAGGGCAATGAGCAGTTCTTC
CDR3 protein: CASSWTQGNEQFF

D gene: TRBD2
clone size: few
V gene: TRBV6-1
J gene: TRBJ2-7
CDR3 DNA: TGTGCCAGCAGTGACCTCATAGCGGGGGGCCCCAACCCCCTGTACGAGCAGTACTTC
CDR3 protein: CASSDLIAGGPNPLYEQYF

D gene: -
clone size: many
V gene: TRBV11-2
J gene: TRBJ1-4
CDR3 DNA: TGTGCCAGCAGCTTAGAACGTGAAAAACTGTTTTTT
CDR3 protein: CASSLEREKLFF

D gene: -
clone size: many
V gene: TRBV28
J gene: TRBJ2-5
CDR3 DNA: TGTGCCAGCAGATACAGACGGGACAATAACCCCGGGAAGACCCAGTACTTC
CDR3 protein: CASRYRRDNNPGKTQYF

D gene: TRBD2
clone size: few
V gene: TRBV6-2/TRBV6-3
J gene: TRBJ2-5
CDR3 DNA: TGTGCCAGCAGTTACTCGATCGGGACTAGTGAAGAGACCCAGTACTTC
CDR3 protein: CASSYSIGTSEETQYF

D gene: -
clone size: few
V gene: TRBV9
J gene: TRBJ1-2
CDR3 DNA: TGTGCCAGCAGCGTAGGGCACGGAACTAACTATGGCTACACCTTC
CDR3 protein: CASSVGHGTNYGYTF

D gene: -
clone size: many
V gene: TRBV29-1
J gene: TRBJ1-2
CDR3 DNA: TGCAGCGTTGCGGGGTATGGCTACACCTTC
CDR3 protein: CSVAGYGYTF

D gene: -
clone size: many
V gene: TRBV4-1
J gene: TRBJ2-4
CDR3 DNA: TGCGCCAGCAGCCCCGGACAAGACATTCAGTACTTC
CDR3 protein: CASSPGQDIQYF

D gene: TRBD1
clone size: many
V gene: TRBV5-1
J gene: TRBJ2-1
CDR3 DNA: TGCGCCAGCAGCTTGAACCCACAGGGGGCCTCCTACAATGAGCAGTTCTTC
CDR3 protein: CASSLNPQGASYNEQFF

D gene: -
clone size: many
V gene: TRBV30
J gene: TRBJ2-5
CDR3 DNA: TGTGCCTGGAGTGTACTAGAGGGGACCCAGTACTTC
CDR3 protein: CAWSVLEGTQYF

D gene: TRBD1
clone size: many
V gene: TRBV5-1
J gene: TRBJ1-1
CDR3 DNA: TGCGCCAGCAGTTCGACAGGGGAGAACACTGAAGCTTTCTTT
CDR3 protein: CASSSTGENTEAFF

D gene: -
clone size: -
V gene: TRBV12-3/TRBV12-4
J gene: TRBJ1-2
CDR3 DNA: TGTGCCAGCAGTACCGACGGAATTAACTATGGCTACACCTTC
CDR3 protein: CASSTDGINYGYTF